This note documents a single TCR beta chain sequence. These data are taken from a study of blood T cell repertoires in COVID-19. Study information: Collection of acute and convalescent COVID-19 samples took place in the United States, Italy and Spain. In each case, the material was cDNA or gDNA derived from T cells, B-cell-depleted T cells, or PBMCs.

The CDR3 loop spans 14 amino acids. Germline CDR1 SGHNT, CDR2 YYREEE (reference sequence). V lost 6 bases and J lost 4; bases outside the gene matches: 5. Measured with immunoSEQ multiplex PCR; TCRdb has only the in-frame clones, and not every one. Seen here are about 190,000 clones, about 80% observed once, and the top ten hold 5.2%. Sequencing used PBMCs or T cells enriched from blood (not recorded which). The sequence was collected from a woman aged 60-70 years with acute COVID-19. The rearrangement joins TRBV5-4 to TRBJ2-1, with 9 bases aligning to TRBD2. CDR3 residues: CASILAGLYNEQFF. The CDR3, as DNA: TGTGCCAGCATTCTAGCGGGGTTATACAATGAGCAGTTCTTC.